The next 20 T cell receptor beta chains were all read from a single sample in a study of cytomegalovirus exposure and HLA in healthy donors. PCR used 60 Vbeta primers and 13 Jbeta primers. The data were produced by immunoSEQ multiplex PCR, yet TCRdb's version contains in-frame clones alone and is incomplete. Of around 190,000 clones listed, roughly a tenth are singletons. Sequencing used PBMCs. The receptors come from a woman aged 25 to 39 in good health and CMV-seropositive.

This clone occurred a few times. The chain recombines TRBV2 with TRBJ1-2; no definite D call. The CDR3 is 15 residues long. Germline assignment: CDR1 SNHLY and CDR2 FYNNEI. V was cut by 4 bases and J by 4 bases, with 16 bases left in between. The CDR3 protein is CASSGLEETSYGYTF. The CDR3 region has the DNA TGTGCCAGCAGTGGATTAGAAGAGACTAGCTATGGCTACACCTTC.

The rearrangement uses TRBV9 and TRBJ1-3, with a tentative D call TRBD1 (6 bases). Per the germline V gene, CDR1 is SGDLS and CDR2 is YYNGEE. There are 17 residues in the CDR3. The V end was cut by 1 base, the J end by 0 bases, with 14 bases between. The CDR3 bases are TGTGCCAGCAGCGTAATGTCTCTGGACAGCTCTGGAAACACCATATATTTT. As protein: CASSVMSLDSSGNTIYF.

The genes are TRBV11-2 and TRBJ2-1; a weak D match, TRBD2 (6 bases). The germline V gene has CDR1 SGHAT and CDR2 FQNNGV. The CDR3 is 16 residues long. Trimming cost V 3 bases and J 6 bases, with 18 bases left between them. CDR3 residues: CASSFQTRGAGNEQFF. The CDR3, as DNA: TGTGCCAGCAGCTTCCAGACTAGAGGGGCCGGCAATGAGCAGTTCTTC.

V usage is TRBV29-1 and J usage is TRBJ2-5; 8 nucleotides match TRBD1. Germline V gene lookup returns CDR1 SQVTM and CDR2 ANQGSEA. CDR3 size: 14 residues. The V segment lost 4 bases and the J segment 1 base; nucleotides outside the gene matches: 5. CDR3 bases: TGCAGCGTTGGGACAGGGATTCTCCAAGAGACCCAGTACTTC. Amino acid sequence: CSVGTGILQETQYF. The variable domain in full, completed from reference TRBV29-1 and TRBJ2-5, reads SAVISQKPSRDICQRGTSLTIQCQVDSQVTMMFWYRQQPGQSLTLIATANQGSEATYESGFVIDKFPISRPNLTFSTLTVSNMSPEDSSIYLCSVGTGILQETQYFGPGTRLLVL.

The chain carries TRBV28 and TRBJ2-7; 7 nucleotides align to TRBD1. The CDR3 loop spans 16 amino acids. Germline values: CDR1 MDHEN, CDR2 SYDVKM. V gave up 3 bases and J gave up 0 bases; unmatched junction bases: 8. CDR3 region: CASSFQSTGSSYEQYF. CDR3 coding DNA: TGTGCCAGCAGTTTTCAATCGACAGGGAGCTCCTACGAGCAGTACTTC.

There are a few counts of this clone. The rearrangement uses TRBV4-1 and TRBJ2-3, with D tentatively TRBD1 (5 bases). This CDR3 contains 16 residues. In germline, CDR1 is MGHRA, CDR2 YSYEKL. V shed 1 base and J shed 1 base, with 12 bases lying between them. This CDR3 is CASSQGARGGTDTQYF. In nucleotides, the CDR3 is TGCGCCAGCAGCCAAGGAGCAAGGGGTGGCACAGATACGCAGTATTTT.

This clone has more than one count but fewer than ten. The rearrangement uses TRBV30 and TRBJ1-2; D remains ambiguous. Trimming took 8 bases from V and 5 from J, leaving 18 bases between them. The germline gives CDR1 GTSNPN, CDR2 SVGIG (reference sequence). This CDR3 region has 13 residues. CDR3 DNA: TGTGCCGAGGAGGAGGGCGGCCTTTATGGCTACACCTTC. This gives the protein CAEEEGGLYGYTF. The full variable domain, its missing parts supplied by reference TRBV30 and TRBJ1-2, is SQTIHQWPATLVQPVGSPLSLECTVEGTSNPNLYWYRQAAGRGLQLLFYSVGIGQISSEVPQNLSASRPQDRQFILSSKKLLLSDSGFYLCAEEEGGLYGYTFGSGTRLTVV.

The chain links TRBV29-1 to TRBJ1-1; 10 positions agree with TRBD1. This CDR3 is 13 amino acids long. Losses at the gene ends were 5 bases for V and 6 bases for J; bases not matched to a gene: 6. Germline V gene lookup returns CDR1 SQVTM and CDR2 ANQGSEA. CDR3 in DNA: TGCAGCGTTAGACGGGACAGGGGACCTGAAGCTTTCTTT. It is translated as CSVRRDRGPEAFF.

Only a few counts were recorded for this clone. V and J are TRBV2 and TRBJ2-3; D is perhaps TRBD1 (6 bases). Germline V gene lookup returns CDR1 SNHLY and CDR2 FYNNEI. There are 14 residues in the CDR3. V lost 5 bases and J 1 base, leaving 10 bases between the germline ends. The CDR3 here is CASSRQAGTDTQYF. Written as DNA, the CDR3 is TGTGCCAGCAGTAGACAGGCCGGCACAGATACGCAGTATTTT.

This clone was detected many times. V is TRBV21-1 and J is TRBJ1-1; the table's D call TRBD1 went unverified against the DNA. TRBV21-1 is annotated as a pseudogene. This CDR3 region has 17 residues. The chain's CDR3 is CASSKDGDRGRNTEAFF. In DNA, the CDR3 is TGTGCCAGCAGCAAGGATGGAGACAGGGGTCGGAACACTGAAGCTTTCTTT.

A few counts support this clone. The genes are TRBV15 and TRBJ1-5; D remains unclear. The CDR3 loop spans 15 amino acids. V dropped 3 bases and J dropped 5 bases, with 14 bases sitting between them. Germline V gene lookup returns CDR1 LNHNV and CDR2 YYDKDF (reference sequence). The CDR3 coding sequence is TGTGCCACCAGCAGTTTACGGCTAGTCGATCAGCCCCAGCATTTT. This encodes CATSSLRLVDQPQHF.

This clone was seen only a few times. The V and J genes are TRBV11-2 and TRBJ1-1; D might be TRBD1 (6 bases). Germline V lookup: CDR1 SGHAT, CDR2 FQNNGV. This CDR3 spans 14 amino acids. V shed 5 bases and J shed 2 bases, with 12 bases lying between them. This chain's CDR3 is CASSKNRVNTEAFF. The CDR3 nucleotides are TGTGCCAGCAGCAAGAACAGGGTAAACACTGAAGCTTTCTTT.

This rearrangement joins TRBV10-2 to TRBJ1-2, with D unclear. V lost 8 bases to trimming and J lost 1 base, with 14 bases between them. The CDR3 is 14 amino acids. Germline CDR1 reads WSHSY; CDR2 reads SAAADI. The CDR3 spells CASAGVSNNYGYTF. CDR3 sequence (DNA): TGCGCCAGCGCGGGAGTTTCTAATAACTATGGCTACACCTTC.

The V call is TRBV7-9, the J call TRBJ1-1, with a tentative D call TRBD1 (5 bases). V was trimmed by 1 base and J by 0 bases, leaving 9 bases between them. This CDR3 region has 15 residues. Germline CDR1 SEHNR, CDR2 FQNEAQ (reference sequence). CDR3 sequence (DNA): TGTGCCAGCAGCTTAGAGGGGAGGATGAACACTGAAGCTTTCTTT. Residues: CASSLEGRMNTEAFF. Full variable domain (outside the CDR3, taken from reference TRBV7-9 and TRBJ1-1): DTGVSQNPRHKITKRGQNVTFRCDPISEHNRLYWYRQTLGQGPEFLTYFQNEAQLEKSRLLSDRFSAERPKGSFSTLEIQRTEQGDSAMYLCASSLEGRMNTEAFFGQGTRLTVV.

This clone has only a few counts. The chain employs TRBV19 and TRBJ2-7; D possibly corresponds to TRBD1 (7 bases). Germline loops: CDR1 LNHDA, CDR2 SQIVND (reference sequence). V lost 6 bases to trimming and J lost 2 bases, with 11 bases between them. This CDR3 is built from 13 residues. DNA of the CDR3: TGTGCCAGTAGGAGCAGGGGGGCCTACGAGCAGTACTTC. Translation: CASRSRGAYEQYF. The full variable domain, its missing parts supplied by reference TRBV19 and TRBJ2-7, is DGGITQSPKYLFRKEGQNVTLSCEQNLNHDAMYWYRQDPGQGLRLIYYSQIVNDFQKGDIAEGYSVSREKKESFPLTVTSAQKNPTAFYLCASRSRGAYEQYFGPGTRLTVT.

This chain uses TRBV19 with TRBJ2-5, with 12 bases fitting TRBD2. Per germline, CDR1 LNHDA and CDR2 SQIVND (reference sequence). Trimming removed 6 bases from V and 3 bases from J; junction bases left unmatched: 14. The length of the CDR3 is 18 residues. The CDR3 region has the DNA TGTGCCAGTAGCTTCCATCCCCCACTAGCGGGAGGTGAAGAGACCCAGTACTTC. Residues: CASSFHPPLAGGEETQYF.

This clone was recorded a few times. J is TRBJ2-1 and V is TRBV4-2; 10 bases match TRBD2. The germline V gene encodes CDR1 LGHNA and CDR2 YNFKEQ. The CDR3 sequence is 15 residues long. V shed 4 bases, J shed 4 bases, and the junction held 4 bases outside the gene matches. The chain's CDR3 is CASSPGLAPYNEQFF. CDR3 in DNA: TGTGCCAGCAGCCCGGGACTAGCGCCTTACAATGAGCAGTTCTTC.

The chain links TRBV7-9 to TRBJ1-6; 9 positions agree with TRBD1. The CDR3 totals 15 residues. The V gene end was trimmed by 6 bases and the J gene end by 9 bases; junction bases not matched to a gene: 9. Germline values: CDR1 SEHNR, CDR2 FQNEAQ (reference sequence). CDR3 sequence reads: CASSYTGGCGSPLHF. The CDR3 DNA is TGTGCCAGCAGTTACACAGGGGGCTGCGGTTCACCCCTCCACTTT.

This clone was seen only a few times. The chain uses TRBV5-6 and TRBJ2-3; 10 nucleotides line up with TRBD2. J gave up 4 bases and V 0 bases, and 14 bases lay outside the gene matches. Germline V gives CDR1 SGHDT, CDR2 YYEEEE. The CDR3 is 19 amino acids. This CDR3 is CASSLGPPPEREGADTQYF. In nucleotides, the CDR3 is TGTGCCAGCAGCTTGGGCCCCCCTCCGGAGCGGGAGGGAGCAGATACGCAGTATTTT.

Note on this clone: Compared with germline, one end of the junction differs, possibly owing to a read error. The CDR3 sequence is CVSSSGQQLNEKLFF. CDR3 nucleotides: TGCGTCAGCAGCAGTGGACAACAGCTTAATGAAAAACTGTTTTTT. The rearrangement uses TRBV5-1 and TRBJ1-4, with D perhaps matching TRBD1 (5 bases). This CDR3 is built from 15 residues. Germline CDR1 reads SGHRS; CDR2 reads YFSETQ. Based on the CDR3 plus reference TRBV5-1 and TRBJ1-4, the full variable domain is KAGVTQTPRYLIKTRGQQVTLSCSPISGHRSVSWYQQTPGQGLQFLFEYFSETQRNKGNFPGRFSGRQFSNSRSEMNVSTLELGDSALYLCVSSSGQQLNEKLFFGSGTQLSVL.